The text below deals with one T cell receptor (beta chain). Its specificity is unknown. The sample belongs to a study of cytomegalovirus exposure and HLA in healthy donors. Study at large: Approximately 200 million T cells yielded some 120 million unique TCR beta sequences in earlier analysis.

Findings and limits, study-wide: A later analysis found common viral pathogens apparently linked to several of the most significant clusters.

CDR3 size: 18 residues. Unmatched junction bases numbered 10, after V lost 0 bases and J lost 6 bases. Germline loops: CDR1 SGHRS, CDR2 YFSETQ. The study ran its PCR with 60 Vbeta and 13 Jbeta primers. The method was immunoSEQ multiplex PCR; TCRdb's version includes in-frame clones alone and lacks a portion of them. Here the sample spans around 150,000 clones, roughly 80% being singletons. V usage is TRBV5-1 and J usage is TRBJ2-2; TRBD2 aligns across 11 bases. This receptor was obtained from a male donor in good health and CMV-seropositive. Specimen: PBMCs. Here the CDR3 reads CASSLVAGGPSSAGELFF. CDR3 nucleotide sequence: TGCGCCAGCAGCTTGGTAGCGGGAGGGCCTTCTAGCGCCGGGGAGCTGTTTTTT.